This T cell receptor beta chain was sequenced for a study of CD8 T cells in Susac syndrome. Turning to the study itself: When blood was drawn, patients with Susac syndrome were on intravenous immunoglobulin alone, on corticosteroids, or therapy-naive.

Sequencing targeted TCR beta in T cells from blood (CD8+ and CD4+). Isolation of CD8+ and CD4+ T cells was performed negatively, whereas enrichment of TEMRA cells was done by FACS. An amount of RNA that ranged from roughly 0.5 to 1 ug was reverse transcribed with random hexamers. Amplification of TCR beta CDR3 spanned 54 Vbeta and 13 Jbeta via immunoSEQ multiplex PCR. TCRdb recomputed calls from the immunoSEQ multiplex PCR reads with MiXCR, one row per CDR3 protein. The sample holds approximately 190,000 distinct CDR3 sequences; over 90% are singletons and the top ten take around 0.16%. The CDR3 runs to 15 residues. The germline V gene has CDR1 LNHNV and CDR2 YYDKDF (reference sequence). V was trimmed by 3 bases and J by 0 bases, leaving 11 bases between them.

The sequence was collected from a human donor with Susac syndrome. Sequencing was done on a sample of CD8+ T cells from PBMCs. The chain employs TRBV15 and TRBJ1-2; no reliable D call. The CDR3 bases are TGTGCCACCAGCAGTACTGACGGAGCTAACTATGGCTACACCTTC. Translating it yields CATSSTDGANYGYTF.